Presented here are 23 T cell receptor beta chains from one specimen sequenced in a study of blood T cell repertoires in COVID-19. Generated by immunoSEQ multiplex PCR, the TCRdb table keeps only in-frame clones and is missing some. The sample shows over 400,000 clones, roughly 88% of them seen only once. Sequencing was performed on peripheral blood. Receptor source: a woman in her 30s with active or convalescent COVID-19.

The V and J genes are TRBV10-3 and TRBJ2-7; 11 bases are shared with TRBD2. Germline CDR1 reads ENHRY; CDR2 reads SYGVKD. Trimming at V came to 2 bases and at J to 2 bases, leaving 11 bases not matched to a gene. The CDR3 runs to 18 residues. The CDR3 reads CAISEGLAGGLRTYEQYF. The DNA for the CDR3 is TGTGCCATCAGTGAGGGGCTAGCGGGAGGACTCAGGACCTACGAGCAGTACTTC.

This clone was picked up one time. Sequence at one end of the junction differs from germline and may be a read error. J is TRBJ2-5 and V is TRBV5-6; possible D gene TRBD1, 6 bases. The CDR3 totals 13 residues. Germline V gene sequence: CDR1 SGHDT, CDR2 YYEEEE. Here the CDR3 reads CASSPDGQSAGHF. Here the CDR3 DNA reads TGTGCCAGCAGCCCCGATGGACAGTCCGCAGGGCACTTC.

J is TRBJ1-2 and V is TRBV5-1, with 11 nucleotides matching TRBD1. The CDR3 extends over 14 amino acids. Looked up from germline, CDR1 is SGHRS and CDR2 is YFSETQ. The junction had 9 bases not matched to a gene; V was cut back by 7 bases and J by 7 bases. The CDR3 DNA sequence: TGCGCCAGCCGGTCCGGACAGGGGGCCTCTGGCTACACCTTC. Residues: CASRSGQGASGYTF.

The chain is built from TRBV10-2 and TRBJ2-7; the D gene is possibly TRBD2 (6 bases). Per the germline V gene, CDR1 is WSHSY and CDR2 is SAAADI. The CDR3 has 13 amino acids. The V and J ends lost 0 bases and 3 bases respectively, with 6 bases between them. For the CDR3, the DNA is TGCGCCAGCAGTGAGTCGGGGGGCTACGAGCAGTACTTC. Its translation: CASSESGGYEQYF.

J is TRBJ2-6 and V is TRBV10-3; maybe TRBD1 (6 bases). Germline CDR1 reads ENHRY; CDR2 reads SYGVKD. The CDR3 runs 18 residues. Trimming pared 6 bases from V and 0 bases from J, leaving 18 bases between. The CDR3 spells CAISEKTGADSGANVLTF. DNA for the CDR3: TGTGCCATCAGCGAAAAGACAGGTGCAGACTCTGGGGCCAACGTCCTGACTTTC.

This clone was counted once. CDR3 nucleotide sequence: TGTGCCAGCAGACAGTCGGGGAACAGCAATCAGCCCCAGCATTTT. This encodes CASRQSGNSNQPQHF. V usage is TRBV6-5 and J usage is TRBJ1-5; D unresolved. The germline V gene has CDR1 MNHEY and CDR2 SVGAGI. Trimming removed 6 bases at V and 1 base at J, with 13 bases between. CDR3 length: 15 residues.

This clone occurred a few times. This chain links TRBV18 with TRBJ2-5, with 10 bases that match TRBD2. The CDR3 runs 17 residues. With V trimmed by 4 bases and J by 1 base, 9 bases remained unmatched. The germline V gene encodes CDR1 KGHSH and CDR2 LQKENI. Written as DNA, the CDR3 is TGTGCCAGCTCACAGGCTAGCGGGGGTCCAATCCAAGAGACCCAGTACTTC. Translating it yields CASSQASGGPIQETQYF.

This clone was observed a single time. The chain couples TRBV27 to TRBJ1-5, with D maybe TRBD1 (5 bases). V lost 2 bases and J lost 4, with 15 bases in between. Germline values: CDR1 MNHEY, CDR2 SMNVEV (reference sequence). CDR3 length equals 16 residues. In nucleotides, the CDR3 is TGTGCCAGCAGTTTACCGACAGTAGTCTTTAATCAGCCCCAGCATTTT. It translates to CASSLPTVVFNQPQHF.

The chain links TRBV6-1 to TRBJ1-3; 7 bases are a match to TRBD1. CDR3 length: 16 residues. Germline lookup yields CDR1 MNHNS and CDR2 SASEGT. The V segment lost 4 bases and the J segment 4 bases; nucleotides outside the gene matches: 10. CDR3 region: CASSGVPGTEGNTIYF. As DNA, the CDR3 is TGTGCCAGCAGTGGAGTACCCGGGACAGAAGGAAACACCATATATTTT.

In DNA, the CDR3 is TGCGCCAGCAGCTCGGACACGCGCACAGATACGCAGTATTTT. It is translated as CASSSDTRTDTQYF. The chain combines TRBV5-1 with TRBJ2-3; TRBD1 is a possible D gene (5 bases). The CDR3 is made up of 14 amino acids. Germline CDR1 SGHRS, CDR2 YFSETQ. Trimming took off 3 bases at V and 1 base at J, with 9 bases between the two ends.

The chain couples TRBV7-8 to TRBJ1-2, with 10 bases identical to TRBD1. Germline V lookup: CDR1 SGHVS, CDR2 FQNEAQ. Trimming at V came to 5 bases and at J to 6 bases, leaving 6 bases not matched to a gene. The CDR3 covers 14 residues. The CDR3 nucleotides read TGTGCCAGCAGCCCGGGACAGGGGTTAGATGGCTACACCTTC. Encoded protein: CASSPGQGLDGYTF.

The chain couples TRBV21-1 to TRBJ2-1; the table's D gene call, TRBD2, was not cross checked with the DNA. TRBV21-1 is deemed a pseudogene. CDR3 length equals 16 residues. This CDR3 is CASSHSEEGSYNEQFF. The CDR3 bases are TGTGCCAGCTCCCACTCCGAGGAGGGCTCCTACAATGAGCAGTTCTTC.

J is TRBJ2-1 and V is TRBV19; TRBD1 matches at 8 bases. Germline V CDR1 and CDR2: LNHDA, SQIVND (reference sequence). V shed 10 bases, J shed 7 bases, and the junction held 15 bases outside the gene matches. The CDR3 is 15 amino acids. Here the CDR3 DNA reads TGTGCCACCTCACCTTCGACAGGGGATGGTAATGAGCAGTTCTTC. Its protein product is CATSPSTGDGNEQFF.

This clone showed up just a few times. The chain is built from TRBV2 and TRBJ2-1; a weak D match, TRBD2 (5 bases). Germline-derived CDR1 and CDR2 are SNHLY and FYNNEI. V shed 6 bases and J shed 3 bases, with 15 bases lying between them. This CDR3 contains 15 residues. CDR3 coding DNA: TGTGCCAGCAGCCAAGATCGGGGAAGCTACAATGAGCAGTTCTTC. Protein product: CASSQDRGSYNEQFF.

This clone appeared a few times. The chain employs TRBV5-5 and TRBJ2-1; 8 bases align to TRBD2. CDR3 length equals 14 residues. With 5 bases clipped from V and 5 bases from J, the junction kept 6 bases outside the gene matches. The V gene's germline CDR1 is SGHKS and CDR2 YYEKEE (reference sequence). The CDR3 region is CASRESGGHNEQFF. The CDR3 DNA reads TGTGCCAGCAGGGAGAGCGGGGGACACAATGAGCAGTTCTTC.

This chain connects TRBV18 to TRBJ2-3; TRBD2 matches at 11 bases. V lost 6 bases, J lost 8 bases, and 4 bases stayed unmatched. Germline CDR1 is KGHSH and CDR2 is LQKENI. CDR3 size: 13 residues. The CDR3, as DNA: TGTGCCAGCTCGGGACTAGCGGACGGTACGCAGTATTTT. Translating gives CASSGLADGTQYF.

The V call is TRBV7-2, the J call TRBJ2-5, with a weak D call TRBD1 (7 bases). Trimming took 5 bases from V and 4 from J, leaving 20 bases between them. Germline values: CDR1 SGHTA, CDR2 FQGNSA. The CDR3 has 16 amino acids. The CDR3 DNA reads TGTGCCAGCAGCCAGGGGGGCCAGGGAAGGGGAGAGACCCAGTACTTC. The encoded protein is CASSQGGQGRGETQYF.

Points on this clone: The sample carries other DNA sequences with the same CDR3. This rearrangement joins TRBV5-6 to TRBJ1-3, with D unclear. Trimming stripped 1 base from V and 0 bases from J, with 5 bases between. This CDR3 has 14 amino acids. Germline values: CDR1 SGHDT, CDR2 YYEEEE. CDR3 nucleotide sequence: TGTGCCAGCAGCTTGAGAGGCTCTGGAAACACCATATATTTT. This translates into CASSLRGSGNTIYF.

The chain links TRBV4-2 to TRBJ1-5; possibly TRBD1 for D (5 bases). CDR3 length equals 15 residues. The germline V gene encodes CDR1 LGHNA and CDR2 YNFKEQ. V dropped 1 base and J dropped 6 bases, with 13 bases sitting between them. The CDR3 spells CASSQAAGGAQPQHF. The CDR3 nucleotides are TGTGCCAGCAGCCAAGCGGCGGGGGGAGCTCAGCCCCAGCATTTT.

V usage is TRBV7-2 and J usage is TRBJ2-7; perhaps TRBD2 as D (6 bases). The CDR3 length is 15 residues. Germline CDR1 SGHTA, CDR2 FQGNSA. V was pared by 5 bases and J by 2 bases, with 16 bases between. The CDR3 sequence is CASSPRGSGTYEQYF. The CDR3 DNA reads as TGTGCCAGCAGCCCCCGTGGTAGCGGCACCTACGAGCAGTACTTC.

This clone was counted ten times or more. The V call is TRBV9, the J call TRBJ1-1; D not certain. In germline, CDR1 is SGDLS, CDR2 YYNGEE. This CDR3 has 16 residues. The germline V and J ends were trimmed by 0 bases and 3 bases, with 15 bases remaining between them. This chain's CDR3 is CASSVGLGQDYTEAFF. The DNA of the CDR3 is TGTGCCAGCAGCGTAGGGTTAGGGCAGGACTACACTGAAGCTTTCTTT. The full variable domain, in which reference TRBV9 and TRBJ1-1 provide the parts outside the CDR3, is DSGVTQTPKHLITATGQRVTLRCSPRSGDLSVYWYQQSLDQGLQFLIQYYNGEERAKGNILERFSAQQFPDLHSELNLSSLELGDSALYFCASSVGLGQDYTEAFFGQGTRLTVV.

As concerns this clone: The sample holds other DNA sequences that translate to the same CDR3. J is TRBJ2-3 and V is TRBV5-1; TRBD2 matches 10 bases. The CDR3 runs 15 residues. V gave up 4 bases and J gave up 1 base; unmatched junction bases: 3. CDR1 is SGHRS and CDR2 is YFSETQ in the germline V gene. This CDR3 reads CASSGGTSGTDTQYF. The CDR3 DNA follows: TGCGCCAGCAGCGGCGGGACTAGCGGCACAGATACGCAGTATTTT.

This rearrangement joins TRBV30 to TRBJ2-5; D gene uncertain. CDR3 length equals 15 residues. The germline V gene encodes CDR1 GTSNPN and CDR2 SVGIG (reference sequence). V was cut by 2 bases and J by 3 bases, with 16 bases left in between. The CDR3 protein is CAWSPRLLAEETQYF. As DNA, the CDR3 is TGTGCCTGGAGTCCCCGACTGTTAGCCGAAGAGACCCAGTACTTC.